This T cell receptor beta chain stems from a study of T cells after yellow fever vaccination. As to this clonotype: The antigen remains undetermined.

Researchers made TCR cDNA using 5'RACE template switching, and this step added a universal primer site and UMIs. In TCRdb, the 5' RACE reads were re-called with MiXCR into one record per CDR3 protein. The table records hundreds of thousands of distinct CDR3 sequences, approximately 15% of them present only once. The V gene end was trimmed by 10 bases and the J gene end by 7 bases; junction bases not matched to a gene: 14. Germline lookup yields CDR1 ENHRY and CDR2 SYGVKD. The CDR3 is 15 residues long. Notes on the study in general: The study re-detected most primary-vaccination clones after the booster (about 95% CD4, roughly 88% CD8). Abundant contaminating clonotypes from the bulk population could appear in FACS-sorted repertoires.

The sample consisted of PBMCs, taken on the day of the yellow fever booster vaccination. The gene calls are TRBV10-3 and TRBJ2-1; 9 bases align to TRBD2. This receptor was taken from a man aged 25 to 40 who received the YFV17D yellow fever vaccine. The CDR3 here is CATGGVAGAGNEQFF. CDR3 bases: TGTGCCACCGGCGGGGTAGCGGGAGCGGGGAATGAGCAGTTCTTC.